Sequencing of this TCR beta chain was carried out in a study of shared clonotypes between healthy human individuals (dated by TCRdb to about 2020). For context, the study as a whole: The cohort included three men and two women between 18 and 49 years of age. To estimate repertoire size and how much clonotypes are shared between individuals, the study performed deep sequencing of blood TCR repertoires from five healthy adults. Libraries were prepared and TCR repertoires were sequenced by different laboratories using diverse techniques, in order to increase sequencing depth and limit assay-specific biases. Leukapheresis yielded between about 0.85 and 10 billion PBMCs per donor.

TCR CDR3 regions were amplified from genomic DNA by multiplex PCR using the deep immunoSEQ assay. Extracted genomic DNA from each cell subset was spread evenly across all wells of several immunoSEQ 96-well plates, with each plate serving as a replicate. Each replicate PCR for unsorted PBMC received roughly 300 ng genomic DNA, equal to 30,000 to 35,000 T cell genomes. Unsorted PBMC genomic DNA was sequenced across ten immunoSEQ deep assay plates. Purified libraries were measured with a Qubit 3.0 fluorometer, size-checked on a Bioanalyzer 2100, and measured again with the KAPA Library Quantification kit. Each immunoSEQ 96-well plate was sequenced on its own single-read 150-cycle Illumina NextSeq 550 flow cell. In the authors' own workflow: Because the immunoSEQ output included only junctional sequences and no quality scores, the filtering could not be the same as the filtering used for full-length reads. To assign V/J genes and CDR3, sequences were annotated using PyIR, a Python wrapper for IgBLAST v1.9, with IMGT germline references. Reads were removed for weak V/J assignments (E-value above 1e-6), missing CDR3, stop codons, out-of-frame junctions, or ambiguous translated residues. V3J clonotypes were defined as sequences sharing the same inferred V gene, J gene, and CDR3 amino acid sequence. Percentage overlap between repertoires was calculated by dividing the number of shared unique clonotypes by the size of the smaller repertoire. Repertoire richness was assessed with RTK rarefaction, the Chao1 estimator, and Recon v2.1 estimates of unobserved clonotypes. Sourced from immuneACCESS, this table was stored by TCRdb with only in-frame sequences that have V and J called. A share of the clones is absent; for the studies checked, an unresolved V gene accounts for under half, and the remainder has no known explanation. D and trimming were read from the DNA, whereas the V and J calls and clone size are those reported in that table. In all, the sample holds 550,000 to 600,000 clones, and around three quarters of those were seen once. The ten largest clones take up more than 10% of the sample.

What the authors observed across the whole study: Sampling was restricted to blood, and TCR repertoires in tissues likely differ from the TCR repertoires found in blood. Pairwise subsampling led to the expectation that sequencing depth would affect the degree of clonotype sharing among donors. Because the study included a small number of donors, the genetic and exposure-history diversity represented was limited.

The donors were healthy, HIV-negative adults with no recently reported acute infections or vaccinations. All donors were Caucasian adults living in Nashville, Tennessee, USA. For unsorted samples, roughly 91 million PBMCs were counted, and genomic DNA was extracted using the QIAamp DNA Blood Mini kit. After blood collection by leukapheresis, PBMCs were isolated using Ficoll-Histopaque density gradient centrifugation and then cryopreserved in the vapor phase of liquid nitrogen. Of note for this clone: Its antigen specificity is not known. The input lacks base qualities; no much larger clone sits a single base away.

CDR3 length: 16 amino acids, cysteine to phenylalanine. Solely the CDR3 DNA is kept, with 48 bases framed from the first base. V and J are truncated by 1 base and 6 bases respectively, leaving an intervening sequence of 19 bases. Taken from the germline V gene, the CDR1 and CDR2 loops are SGHVS and FQNEAQ. This TCR was recovered from a woman aged 40 to 50 in good health. Some clones in this sample may be carry-over from other donors' samples. Sequencing was carried out using PBMCs. The chain uses TRBV7-8 and TRBJ2-7, with no confident D gene call. CDR3 reads: CASSLDIGLLRGEQYF. The bases are TGTGCCAGCAGCTTAGATATTGGGCTCCTCCGAGGCGAGCAGTACTTC.